This entry describes one T cell receptor (beta chain). The data are from a study of blood T cell repertoires in COVID-19. Study overall: Material from acute and convalescent COVID-19 was sourced from the United States, Italy and Spain. Sources were T cells, B-cell-depleted T cells, or PBMCs; the material itself was cDNA or gDNA.

Authors' methods: Amplification of reference gene primers provided the estimated nucleated cell counts. Sequenced by immunoSEQ multiplex PCR; TCRdb stores in-frame clones only, minus some. That table is the source of V, J and clone size, and D and trimming were worked out from the DNA. Of 250,000 or so clones detected, about nine tenths appear once; the ten largest clones hold 0.9% to 1%. Losses at the gene ends were 0 bases for V and 4 bases for J; bases not matched to a gene: 4. CDR3 length: 16 residues. Germline CDR1 MNHNY, CDR2 SVGAGI (reference sequence). This TCR derives from a woman aged 40 to 50 who had recovered from COVID-19. The chain carries TRBV6-6 and TRBJ2-1, with 9 bases fitting TRBD1. Sequencing used peripheral blood. The DNA of the CDR3 is TGTGCCAGCAGTTACTCGTTACAGGGGGCGTACAATGAGCAGTTCTTC. It codes for CASSYSLQGAYNEQFF.